The 5 T cell receptor beta chains reported below all come from one sample, sequenced in a study of beta chain features in type 1 diabetes. Sequencing targeted expressed TCRB transcripts, as all isolated RNA had been reverse transcribed. Produced via immunoSEQ multiplex PCR; TCRdb's table is partial and in-frame only. This sample yields about 210,000 clones, of which about 11% are seen a single time; approximately 1.3% belongs to the top ten. The specimen sequenced was central memory CD4+ T cells from blood. Source of these receptors: a man aged 18 to 30 in good health.

The chain couples TRBV11-2 to TRBJ2-7; TRBD1 matches 7 bases. V lost 5 bases to trimming and J lost 1 base; unmatched junction nucleotides: 5. The germline CDR1 and CDR2 sequences are SGHAT and FQNNGV. The CDR3 totals 14 residues. For the CDR3, the DNA is TGTGCCAGCAGCCGGGACAGACTTTCCTACGAGCAGTACTTC. Amino acid sequence: CASSRDRLSYEQYF.

CDR3 residues: CASSLIGGGENTGELFF. In nucleotides, the CDR3 is TGTGCCAGCAGCTTAATCGGCGGAGGCGAGAACACCGGGGAGCTGTTTTTT. The chain combines TRBV7-8 with TRBJ2-2; the D gene is possibly TRBD2 (5 bases). There are 17 residues in the CDR3. V was shortened by 2 bases and J by 1 base, with 14 bases between the two germline ends. Germline V gives CDR1 SGHVS, CDR2 FQNEAQ. The entire variable domain, with the rest obtained from reference TRBV7-8 and TRBJ2-2, is as follows: GAGVSQSPRYKVAKRGQDVALRCDPISGHVSLFWYQQALGQGPEFLTYFQNEAQLDKSGLPSDRFFAERPEGSVSTLKIQRTQQEDSAVYLCASSLIGGGENTGELFFGEGSRLTVL.

The chain is built from TRBV7-3 and TRBJ2-1; 10 bases line up with TRBD1. This CDR3 is built from 15 residues. Germline-derived CDR1 and CDR2 are SGHTA and FQGTGA. J was trimmed by 5 bases and V by 3 bases; bases with no gene match: 4. The CDR3 is CASSLGQGTNNEQFF. The DNA of the CDR3 is TGTGCCAGCAGCTTGGGACAGGGGACAAACAATGAGCAGTTCTTC.

A few counts support this clone. The chain has TRBV2 and TRBJ2-4; D remains ambiguous. Germline CDR1 is SNHLY and CDR2 is FYNNEI. The CDR3 contains 13 residues. The V and J ends lost 3 bases and 3 bases respectively, with 6 bases between them. In nucleotides, the CDR3 is TGTGCCAGCAGTGATTGGGGCAAAAACATTCAGTACTTC. Its translation is CASSDWGKNIQYF. Full variable domain (outside the CDR3, taken from reference TRBV2 and TRBJ2-4): EPEVTQTPSHQVTQMGQEVILRCVPISNHLYFYWYRQILGQKVEFLVSFYNNEISEKSEIFDDQFSVERPDGSNFTLKIRSTKLEDSAMYFCASSDWGKNIQYFGAGTRLSVL.

This clone is a singleton in its sample. This chain uses TRBV7-2 with TRBJ2-3; D may correspond to TRBD1 or TRBD2 (5 bases each). Germline V gene data show CDR1 as SGHTA and CDR2 as FQGNSA. CDR3 length: 14 residues. The V gene lost 6 bases and the J gene lost 13 bases, with 23 bases spanning the gap. Here the CDR3 reads CASRPGTLSGREYF. CDR3 sequence (DNA): TGTGCCAGCAGGCCCGGGACCCTGAGCGGTAGGGAGTATTTT.